This T cell receptor beta chain originates from a study of blood T cell repertoires in COVID-19. In this sample, this clone turned up once. The data were produced by immunoSEQ multiplex PCR, yet TCRdb's version contains in-frame clones alone and is incomplete. The sample has 220,000 or so clones, 75% to 90% seen once. The ends lost 4 bases at V and 5 bases at J; junction bases unmatched: 8. The CDR3 sequence is 17 residues long. In germline, CDR1 is KGHDR, CDR2 SFDVKD. The sample comprised PBMCs or T cells enriched from blood (not recorded which). The genes are TRBV24-1 and TRBJ2-5, with 14 bases fitting TRBD2. This TCR was recovered from a man aged 45 to 65 who had been exposed to COVID-19. The CDR3 nucleotides read TGTGCCACCAGTGAGACTAGCGGGAGGGCTACGTTTGAGACCCAGTACTTC. It is translated as CATSETSGRATFETQYF.